Listed below are T cell receptor beta chains from one sample, sequenced in a study of T cells expressing NK-cell markers. TCRdb reprocessed the 5' RACE reads, keeping one entry per CDR3 protein, no DNA. This sample's table has approximately 380,000 distinct CDR3 sequences. The material sequenced was blood T cells: a sorted CD56 or NKG2C T cell subset, CD4+ or CD8+ T cells, or bulk PBMC T cells (not recorded which). These receptors originate from a man aged 18-69 years in good health. Each CDR3 is given with its conserved first and last residue. The order of the fields is V gene, J gene, CDR3 protein.

>TRBV19|TRBJ1-1
CASSRDYGNTEAFF
>TRBV12-3/TRBV12-4|TRBJ1-1
CASSSAENTEAFF
>TRBV6-5|TRBJ2-7
CASTLLAGVGEQYF
>TRBV7-9|TRBJ1-1
CASSLLTQDGNTEAFF
>TRBV5-1|TRBJ2-5
CASSTLTGETQYF
>TRBV21-1|TRBJ2-7
CASSKVHIGTSGGRFYEQYF
>TRBV11-2|TRBJ2-3
CASSKRLEGGTDTQYF
>TRBV20-1|TRBJ2-3
CSARPTRGVTDTQYF
>TRBV2|TRBJ2-3
CASSGGRSDTQYF
>TRBV6-5|TRBJ2-3
CASSYQDGVTDTQYF
>TRBV7-3|TRBJ1-6
CASRDEDSPLHF
>TRBV28|TRBJ2-1
CASTAYSGGGNEQFF
>TRBV7-2|TRBJ1-1
CASSLLVQENTEAFF
>TRBV23-1|TRBJ2-5
CASSPASPDLWETQYF
>TRBV5-5|TRBJ1-2
CASSPASLGQGFGYTF
>TRBV29-1|TRBJ1-1
CSVEVVRNTEAFF